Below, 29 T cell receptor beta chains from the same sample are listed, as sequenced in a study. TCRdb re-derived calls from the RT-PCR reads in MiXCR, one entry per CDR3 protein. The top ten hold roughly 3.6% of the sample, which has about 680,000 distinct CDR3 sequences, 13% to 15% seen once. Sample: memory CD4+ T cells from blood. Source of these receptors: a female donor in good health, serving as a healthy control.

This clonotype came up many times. CDR3 loop: CATSRTLLETQYF. CDR3 DNA sequence: TGTGCCACCAGCCGGACCCTTCTAGAGACCCAGTACTTC. The chain joins TRBV15 to TRBJ2-5; no definite D call. This CDR3 contains 13 residues. Germline V gives CDR1 LNHNV, CDR2 YYDKDF (reference sequence). V was trimmed by 5 bases and J by 4 bases, leaving 11 bases between them.

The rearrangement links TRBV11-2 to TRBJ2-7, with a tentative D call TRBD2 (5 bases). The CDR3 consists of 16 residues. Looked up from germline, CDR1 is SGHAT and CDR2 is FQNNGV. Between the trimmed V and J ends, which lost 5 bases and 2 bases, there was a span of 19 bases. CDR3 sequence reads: CASSPLKREGAYEQYF. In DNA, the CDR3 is TGTGCCAGCAGCCCTCTTAAGAGGGAAGGCGCCTACGAGCAGTACTTC.

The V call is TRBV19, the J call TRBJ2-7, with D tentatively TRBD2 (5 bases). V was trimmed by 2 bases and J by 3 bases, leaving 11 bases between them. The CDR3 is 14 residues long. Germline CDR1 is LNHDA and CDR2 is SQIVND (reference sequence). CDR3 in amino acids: CASSIYREGYEQYF. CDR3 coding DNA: TGTGCCAGTAGTATATATCGTGAGGGCTACGAGCAGTACTTC.

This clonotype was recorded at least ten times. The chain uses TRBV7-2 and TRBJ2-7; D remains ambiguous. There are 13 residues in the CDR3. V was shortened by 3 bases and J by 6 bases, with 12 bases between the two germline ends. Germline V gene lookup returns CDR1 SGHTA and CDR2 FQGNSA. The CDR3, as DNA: TGTGCCAGCAGCTTGAGCGTGGGGTCCGAGCAGTACTTC. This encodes CASSLSVGSEQYF.

This CDR3 reads CASSFSGTEGKLFF. CDR3 DNA sequence: TGTGCCAGCAGCTTCTCCGGGACGGAGGGAAAACTGTTTTTT. The chain links TRBV5-6 to TRBJ1-4, with a possible D match to TRBD1 (5 bases). This CDR3 is built from 14 residues. Germline CDR1 and CDR2: SGHDT and YYEEEE. The ends were cut back, 2 bases at V and 10 bases at J, with 15 bases in the middle. Looking up the rest from reference TRBV5-6 and TRBJ1-4 gives the full variable domain: DAGVTQSPTHLIKTRGQQVTLRCSPKSGHDTVSWYQQALGQGPQFIFQYYEEEERQRGNFPDRFSGHQFPNYSSELNVNALLLGDSALYLCASSFSGTEGKLFFGSGTQLSVL.

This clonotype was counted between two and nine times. The CDR3 spells CASSSVLTGGGSPLHF. As DNA, the CDR3 is TGTGCCAGCAGCTCCGTATTAACAGGGGGCGGTTCACCCCTCCACTTT. V and J are TRBV6-5 and TRBJ1-6; 9 bases fit TRBD1. The CDR3 consists of 16 residues. CDR1 and CDR2 from the germline V gene are MNHEY and SVGAGI. Trimming cost V 6 bases and J 9 bases; bases outside gene matches: 12.

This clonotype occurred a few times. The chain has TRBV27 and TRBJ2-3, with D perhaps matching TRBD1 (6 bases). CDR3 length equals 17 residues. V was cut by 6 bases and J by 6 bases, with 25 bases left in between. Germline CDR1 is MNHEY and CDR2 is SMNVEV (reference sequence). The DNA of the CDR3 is TGTGCCAGCAGCCCCGGGACCCCAAGGGGACACACGGATACGCAGTATTTT. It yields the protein CASSPGTPRGHTDTQYF.

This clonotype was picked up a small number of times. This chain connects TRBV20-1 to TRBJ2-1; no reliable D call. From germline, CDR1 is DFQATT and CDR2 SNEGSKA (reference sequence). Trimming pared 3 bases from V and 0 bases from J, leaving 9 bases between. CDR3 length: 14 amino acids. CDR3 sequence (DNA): TGCAGTGCTAGTCCTCCCAACTCCTACAATGAGCAGTTCTTC. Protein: CSASPPNSYNEQFF.

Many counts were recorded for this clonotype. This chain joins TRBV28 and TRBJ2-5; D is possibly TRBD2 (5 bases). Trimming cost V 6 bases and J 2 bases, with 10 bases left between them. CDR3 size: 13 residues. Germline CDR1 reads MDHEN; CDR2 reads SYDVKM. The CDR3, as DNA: TGTGCCAGCAGCCTCGGGGATCAAGAGACCCAGTACTTC. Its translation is CASSLGDQETQYF. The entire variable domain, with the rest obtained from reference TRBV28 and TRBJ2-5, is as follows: DVKVTQSSRYLVKRTGEKVFLECVQDMDHENMFWYRQDPGLGLRLIYFSYDVKMKEKGDIPEGYSVSREKKERFSLILESASTNQTSMYLCASSLGDQETQYFGPGTRLLVL.

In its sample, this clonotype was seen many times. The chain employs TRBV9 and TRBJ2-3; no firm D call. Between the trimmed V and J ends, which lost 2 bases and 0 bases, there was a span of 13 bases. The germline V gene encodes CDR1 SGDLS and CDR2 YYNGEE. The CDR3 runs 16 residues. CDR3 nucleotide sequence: TGTGCCAGCAGCGTTCGTCGGGTATCAAGCACAGATACGCAGTATTTT. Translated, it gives CASSVRRVSSTDTQYF.

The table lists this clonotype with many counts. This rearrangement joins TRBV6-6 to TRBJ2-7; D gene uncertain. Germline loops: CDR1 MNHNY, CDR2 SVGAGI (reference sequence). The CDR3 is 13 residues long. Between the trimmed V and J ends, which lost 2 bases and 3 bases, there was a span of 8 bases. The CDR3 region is CASSYGVGYEQYF. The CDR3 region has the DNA TGTGCCAGCAGTTACGGAGTCGGCTACGAGCAGTACTTC.

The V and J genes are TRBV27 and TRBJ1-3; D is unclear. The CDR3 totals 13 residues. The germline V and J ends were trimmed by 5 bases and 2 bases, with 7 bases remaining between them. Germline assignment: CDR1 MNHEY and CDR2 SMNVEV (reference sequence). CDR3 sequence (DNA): TGTGCCAGCAGTATGAGAGCTGGAAACACCATATATTTT. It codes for CASSMRAGNTIYF.

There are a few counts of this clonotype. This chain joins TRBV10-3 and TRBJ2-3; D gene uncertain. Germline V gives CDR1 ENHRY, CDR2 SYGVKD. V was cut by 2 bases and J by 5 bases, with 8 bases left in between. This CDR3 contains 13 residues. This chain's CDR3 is CAISEPSRDTQYF. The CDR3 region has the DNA TGTGCCATCAGTGAGCCCTCACGAGATACGCAGTATTTT.

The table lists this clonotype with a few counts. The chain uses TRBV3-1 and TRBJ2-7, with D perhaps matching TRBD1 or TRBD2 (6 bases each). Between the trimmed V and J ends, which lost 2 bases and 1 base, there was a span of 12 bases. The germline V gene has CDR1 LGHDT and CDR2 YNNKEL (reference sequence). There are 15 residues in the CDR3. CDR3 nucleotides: TGTGCCAGCAGCCAATTCCAAGGGGGGTCCTACGAGCAGTACTTC. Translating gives CASSQFQGGSYEQYF.

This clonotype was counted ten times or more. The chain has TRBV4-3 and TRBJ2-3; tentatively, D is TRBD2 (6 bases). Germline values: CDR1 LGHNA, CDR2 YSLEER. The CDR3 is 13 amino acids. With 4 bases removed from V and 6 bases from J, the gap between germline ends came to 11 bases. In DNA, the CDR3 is TGCGCCAGCAGCCGGGCGGAGGGGGATACGCAGTATTTT. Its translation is CASSRAEGDTQYF.

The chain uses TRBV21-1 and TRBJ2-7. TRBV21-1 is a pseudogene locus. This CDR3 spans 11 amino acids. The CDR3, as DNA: TGTGCCTCTCAAGCTACCTTCGCGCAGTACTTC. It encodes CASQATFAQYF.

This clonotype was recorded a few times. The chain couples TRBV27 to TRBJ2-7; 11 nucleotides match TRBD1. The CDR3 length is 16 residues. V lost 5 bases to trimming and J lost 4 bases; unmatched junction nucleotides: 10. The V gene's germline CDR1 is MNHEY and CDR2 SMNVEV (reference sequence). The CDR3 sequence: CASSLNTGTGGYEQYF. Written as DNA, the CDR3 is TGTGCCAGCAGTCTTAATACCGGGACAGGGGGGTACGAGCAGTACTTC.

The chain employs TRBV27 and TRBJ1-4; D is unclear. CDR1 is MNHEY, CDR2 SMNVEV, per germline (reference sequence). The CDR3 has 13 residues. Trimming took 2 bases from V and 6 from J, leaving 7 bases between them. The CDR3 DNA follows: TGTGCCAGCAGTTTAGGACGATATGAAAAACTGTTTTTT. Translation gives CASSLGRYEKLFF. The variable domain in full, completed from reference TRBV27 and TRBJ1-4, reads EAQVTQNPRYLITVTGKKLTVTCSQNMNHEYMSWYRQDPGLGLRQIYYSMNVEVTDKGDVPEGYKVSRKEKRNFPLILESPSPNQTSLYFCASSLGRYEKLFFGSGTQLSVL.

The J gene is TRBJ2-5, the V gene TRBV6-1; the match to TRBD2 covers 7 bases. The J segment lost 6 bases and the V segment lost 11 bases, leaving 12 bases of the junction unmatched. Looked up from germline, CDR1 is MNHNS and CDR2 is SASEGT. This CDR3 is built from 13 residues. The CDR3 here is CASARQGGQTQYF. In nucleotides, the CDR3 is TGTGCCTCCGCACGGCAGGGAGGGCAGACCCAGTACTTC.

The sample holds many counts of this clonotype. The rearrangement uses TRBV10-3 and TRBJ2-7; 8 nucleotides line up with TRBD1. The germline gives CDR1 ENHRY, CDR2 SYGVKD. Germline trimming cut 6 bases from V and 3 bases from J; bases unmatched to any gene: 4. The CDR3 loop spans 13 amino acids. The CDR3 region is CAISPGQGYEQYF. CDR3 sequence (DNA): TGTGCCATCAGCCCCGGACAGGGCTACGAGCAGTACTTC.

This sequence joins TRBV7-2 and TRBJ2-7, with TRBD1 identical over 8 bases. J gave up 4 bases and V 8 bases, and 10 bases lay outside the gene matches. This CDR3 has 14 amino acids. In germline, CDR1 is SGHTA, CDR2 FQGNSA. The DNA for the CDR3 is TGTGCCAGCTCGTGGGGGACAGGATCTTACGAGCAGTACTTC. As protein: CASSWGTGSYEQYF.

DNA of the CDR3: TGTGCCACCAGTGTTGCGGGGGACCAAGAGACCCAGTACTTC. Translation: CATSVAGDQETQYF. The chain has TRBV24-1 and TRBJ2-5; 7 nucleotides match TRBD2. Germline lookup yields CDR1 KGHDR and CDR2 SFDVKD. The trim removed 5 bases at V and 0 bases at J, leaving 2 bases unmatched. The CDR3 length is 14 residues.

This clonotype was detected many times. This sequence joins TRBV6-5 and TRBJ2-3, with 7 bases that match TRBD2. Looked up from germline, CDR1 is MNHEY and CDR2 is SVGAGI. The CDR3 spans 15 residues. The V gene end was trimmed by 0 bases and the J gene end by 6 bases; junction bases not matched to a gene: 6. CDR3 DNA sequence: TGTGCCAGCAGTTACTCGGGCGGGGGTATGGATACGCAGTATTTT. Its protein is CASSYSGGGMDTQYF.

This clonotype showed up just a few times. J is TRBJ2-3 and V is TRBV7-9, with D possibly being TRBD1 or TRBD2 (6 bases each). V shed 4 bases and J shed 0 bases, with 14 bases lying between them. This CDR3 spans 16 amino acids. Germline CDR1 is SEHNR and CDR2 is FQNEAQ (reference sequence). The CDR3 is CASSWVTGASTDTQYF. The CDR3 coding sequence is TGTGCCAGCAGCTGGGTCACGGGGGCTAGCACAGATACGCAGTATTTT.

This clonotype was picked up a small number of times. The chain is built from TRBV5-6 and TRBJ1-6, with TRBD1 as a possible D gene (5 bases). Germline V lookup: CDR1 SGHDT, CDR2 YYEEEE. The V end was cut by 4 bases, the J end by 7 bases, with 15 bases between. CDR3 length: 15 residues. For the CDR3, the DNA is TGTGCCAGCAGCCTGCTGGGGGTGAGGAATTCACCCCTCCACTTT. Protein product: CASSLLGVRNSPLHF.

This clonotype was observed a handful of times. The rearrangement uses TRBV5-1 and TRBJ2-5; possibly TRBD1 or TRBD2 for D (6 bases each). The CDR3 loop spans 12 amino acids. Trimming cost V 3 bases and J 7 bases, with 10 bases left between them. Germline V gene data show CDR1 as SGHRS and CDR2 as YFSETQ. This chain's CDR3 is CASSSGAGTQYF. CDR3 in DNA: TGCGCCAGCAGCTCGGGGGCAGGGACCCAGTACTTC.

CDR3 loop: CASSLAPGDRNEQFF. Written as DNA, the CDR3 is TGTGCCAGCAGCTTAGCCCCGGGAGATAGGAATGAGCAGTTCTTC. The rearrangement joins TRBV7-6 to TRBJ2-1; TRBD2 might be the D (6 bases). V was cut by 0 bases and J by 7 bases, with 13 bases left in between. CDR1 is SGHVS and CDR2 is FNYEAQ in the germline V gene. The CDR3 extends over 15 amino acids.

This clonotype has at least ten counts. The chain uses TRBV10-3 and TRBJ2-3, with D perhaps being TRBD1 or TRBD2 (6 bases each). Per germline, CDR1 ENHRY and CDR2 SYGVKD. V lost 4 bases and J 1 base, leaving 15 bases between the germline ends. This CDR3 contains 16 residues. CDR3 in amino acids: CAISAGRGGGTDTQYF. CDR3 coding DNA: TGTGCCATCAGTGCCGGCAGGGGCGGGGGCACAGATACGCAGTATTTT.

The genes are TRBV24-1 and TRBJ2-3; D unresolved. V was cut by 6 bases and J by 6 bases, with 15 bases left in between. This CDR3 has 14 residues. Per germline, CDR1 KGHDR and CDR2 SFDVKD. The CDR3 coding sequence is TGTGCCACCAGTTCCTCGGGTACTATTGATACGCAGTATTTT. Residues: CATSSSGTIDTQYF.